The 11 T cell receptor beta chains below come from one sample, sequenced in a study of blood T cell repertoires in COVID-19. Libraries were prepared by immunoSEQ multiplex PCR; TCRdb keeps only in-frame clonotypes and omits some of them. The sample consists of about 100,000 clones, about 87% of them appearing once. Sequenced input: peripheral blood. These receptors all come from a man in his fifties or sixties with active or convalescent COVID-19.

The chain couples TRBV6-5 to TRBJ1-1; D unclear. CDR1 is MNHEY and CDR2 is SVGAGI in the germline V gene. Trimming stripped 0 bases from V and 3 bases from J, with 8 bases between. The CDR3 extends over 14 amino acids. CDR3 sequence: CASSYSKPYTEAFF. As DNA, the CDR3 is TGTGCCAGCAGTTACTCGAAGCCGTACACTGAAGCTTTCTTT.

The chain has TRBV15 and TRBJ2-3; 8 bases match TRBD2. J gave up 1 base and V 6 bases, and 0 bases lay outside the gene matches. The CDR3 runs 13 residues. Germline loops: CDR1 LNHNV, CDR2 YYDKDF (reference sequence). The CDR3 nucleotides are TGTGCCACCAGGACTAGCGGCACAGATACGCAGTATTTT. Translation: CATRTSGTDTQYF.

The chain couples TRBV30 to TRBJ2-1, with D tentatively TRBD1 (6 bases). The CDR3 is made up of 13 amino acids. V was clipped by 0 bases and J by 6 bases, with 9 bases between them. The germline gives CDR1 GTSNPN, CDR2 SVGIG (reference sequence). This CDR3 reads CAWSVTGSNEQFF. Written as DNA, the CDR3 is TGTGCCTGGAGTGTAACAGGGAGCAATGAGCAGTTCTTC.

V and J are TRBV9 and TRBJ2-7; D may be TRBD2 (7 bases). The CDR3 is 15 residues long. CDR1 SGDLS and CDR2 YYNGEE come from the germline V gene. V lost 3 bases and J 2 bases, leaving 15 bases between the germline ends. CDR3 nucleotide sequence: TGTGCCAGCAGCGAGGGGGAGGGATCAACCTACGAGCAGTACTTC. It encodes CASSEGEGSTYEQYF.

In its sample, this clone was seen once. The V call is TRBV28, the J call TRBJ2-2, with TRBD2 identical over 8 bases. This CDR3 spans 16 amino acids. The germline CDR1 and CDR2 sequences are MDHEN and SYDVKM. V lost 3 bases to trimming and J lost 8 bases; unmatched junction nucleotides: 11. The CDR3 loop reads CASSFTTGGPGGELFF. Here the CDR3 DNA reads TGTGCCAGCAGTTTTACTACGGGAGGGCCCGGGGGGGAGCTGTTTTTT.

J is TRBJ1-5 and V is TRBV29-1; 10 bases are a match to TRBD1. The ends lost 4 bases at V and 6 bases at J; junction bases unmatched: 0. Germline V CDR1 and CDR2: SQVTM, ANQGSEA. The CDR3 covers 12 residues. CDR3 loop: CSVGDRGQPQHF. DNA of the CDR3: TGCAGCGTTGGGGACAGGGGTCAGCCCCAGCATTTT.

The chain uses TRBV28 and TRBJ1-2; TRBD1 agrees at 7 bases. V was clipped by 8 bases and J by 1 base; unmatched bases: 13. The CDR3 consists of 16 residues. Germline V gives CDR1 MDHEN, CDR2 SYDVKM. CDR3 nucleotides: TGTGCCAGCGCGTTAACCCTGGGACAGAGTAACTATGGCTACACCTTC. Translating gives CASALTLGQSNYGYTF.

The J gene is TRBJ2-1, the V gene TRBV20-1; possibly TRBD2 for D (6 bases). Trimming left V 5 bases short and J 5 bases short, with 13 bases between. Germline V lookup: CDR1 DFQATT, CDR2 SNEGSKA (reference sequence). There are 13 residues in the CDR3. The chain's CDR3 is CSAGGASDNEQFF. CDR3 in DNA: TGCAGTGCTGGTGGGGCTAGCGACAATGAGCAGTTCTTC.

The rearrangement joins TRBV5-1 to TRBJ1-1; 9 bases align to TRBD1. Germline V CDR1 and CDR2: SGHRS, YFSETQ. The CDR3 consists of 14 residues. V trimming: 1 base; J trimming: 4 bases; junction bases outside the gene matches: 2. The CDR3 DNA reads as TGCGCCAGCAGCTTGACAGGGGGCGGCACTGAAGCTTTCTTT. As protein: CASSLTGGGTEAFF. The full variable domain, rest sourced from reference TRBV5-1 and TRBJ1-1, is KAGVTQTPRYLIKTRGQQVTLSCSPISGHRSVSWYQQTPGQGLQFLFEYFSETQRNKGNFPGRFSGRQFSNSRSEMNVSTLELGDSALYLCASSLTGGGTEAFFGQGTRLTVV.

The genes are TRBV6-5 and TRBJ1-4; TRBD1 is a possible D gene (5 bases). The CDR3 has 14 residues. Deletions cut 6 bases from V and 8 bases from J, with 16 bases between. Germline CDR1 and CDR2: MNHEY and SVGAGI. CDR3 nucleotide sequence: TGTGCCAGCAGCCAGGGTGTAGTGAGGGAAAAACTGTTTTTT. It encodes CASSQGVVREKLFF.

The chain uses TRBV12-3 or TRBV12-4 and TRBJ1-4; 9 bases fit TRBD1. Losses at the gene ends were 6 bases for V and 8 bases for J; bases not matched to a gene: 4. This CDR3 comprises 13 residues. In DNA, the CDR3 is TGTGCCAGCAGGGGACAGGGCCACGAAAAACTGTTTTTT. Amino acids: CASRGQGHEKLFF.